The 14 T cell receptor beta chains presented below share a single source sample, sequenced in a study of response to subunit inactivated influenza vaccine. TCRdb re-analysed the RT-PCR reads in MiXCR, keeping a single row per CDR3 protein. The sample records 450,000 to 550,000 distinct CDR3 sequences, 25% being singletons. The starting material was CD4+ T cells sorted from PBMCs, obtained about 5 days after vaccination. These receptor sequences come from a man in his fifties or sixties who received an inactivated influenza vaccine.

In its sample, this clonotype was seen many times. The V gene is TRBV15, the J gene TRBJ2-5; D remains unclear. The CDR3 sequence is 14 residues long. Germline V CDR1 and CDR2: LNHNV, YYDKDF (reference sequence). V lost 2 bases and J lost 4, with 11 bases in between. This CDR3 reads CATSRPQAGETQYF. CDR3 DNA sequence: TGTGCCACCAGCAGACCTCAGGCAGGAGAGACCCAGTACTTC.

This clonotype was seen only a few times. The J gene is TRBJ2-7, the V gene TRBV10-2; 9 bases map to TRBD2. V dropped 6 bases and J dropped 4; count of bases not matched to a gene: 10. CDR1 and CDR2 from the germline V gene are WSHSY and SAAADI. This CDR3 contains 15 residues. The CDR3 sequence is CASREGSGGPYEQYF. The CDR3 bases are TGCGCCAGCAGAGAAGGTAGCGGGGGACCTTACGAGCAGTACTTC.

This clonotype was seen a few times. The chain is built from TRBV20-1 and TRBJ2-7; 7 bases fit TRBD2. This CDR3 region has 15 residues. V lost 6 bases, J lost 1 base, and 12 bases stayed unmatched. Per germline, CDR1 DFQATT and CDR2 SNEGSKA (reference sequence). CDR3 DNA sequence: TGCAGTGCCTATGTATCCCCTAGCGGTTCCTACGAGCAGTACTTC. This gives the protein CSAYVSPSGSYEQYF.

This clonotype was detected only a few times. CDR3 sequence: CASSSSPVNYGYTF. The CDR3 DNA reads as TGTGCCAGCAGTTCGTCTCCAGTTAACTATGGCTACACCTTC. The V call is TRBV7-2, the J call TRBJ1-2; D remains ambiguous. The CDR3 is made up of 14 amino acids. V was pared by 6 bases and J by 1 base, with 12 bases between. The germline CDR1 and CDR2 sequences are SGHTA and FQGNSA. Full variable domain (outside the CDR3, taken from reference TRBV7-2 and TRBJ1-2): GAGVSQSPSNKVTEKGKDVELRCDPISGHTALYWYRQSLGQGLEFLIYFQGNSAPDKSGLPSDRFSAERTGGSVSTLTIQRTQQEDSAVYLCASSSSPVNYGYTFGSGTRLTVV.

The chain couples TRBV12-3 or TRBV12-4 to TRBJ1-2, with D maybe TRBD1 (6 bases). The CDR3 is 13 amino acids. V shed 3 bases and J shed 4 bases, with 9 bases lying between them. The CDR3 loop is CASSFRGGYGYTF. DNA for the CDR3: TGTGCCAGCAGTTTTAGGGGGGGCTATGGCTACACCTTC.

This clonotype turned up a few times. The V gene is TRBV29-1, the J gene TRBJ1-2; the D is unclear. The CDR3 totals 10 residues. Germline lookup yields CDR1 SQVTM and CDR2 ANQGSEA. Trimming stripped 6 bases from V and 5 bases from J, with 7 bases between. The CDR3 here is CSVLGYGYTF. CDR3 DNA sequence: TGCAGCGTCTTGGGATATGGCTACACCTTC.

J is TRBJ2-5 and V is TRBV10-3; TRBD1 matches 11 bases. Per the germline V gene, CDR1 is ENHRY and CDR2 is SYGVKD. V was clipped by 3 bases and J by 5 bases; unmatched bases: 8. The CDR3 covers 16 residues. The CDR3 here is CAISDSGQGVKETQYF. Here the CDR3 DNA reads TGTGCCATCAGTGACTCGGGACAGGGGGTTAAGGAGACCCAGTACTTC.

This chain joins TRBV4-3 and TRBJ2-1, with 9 bases lining up with TRBD2. The CDR3 is 16 amino acids. The V segment lost 4 bases and the J segment 1 base; nucleotides outside the gene matches: 5. Germline CDR1 LGHNA, CDR2 YSLEER. The CDR3 is CASSREAGGSYNEQFF. The CDR3 nucleotides are TGCGCCAGCAGCCGAGAAGCGGGGGGATCCTACAATGAGCAGTTCTTC.

In its sample, this clonotype was seen a few times. This chain joins TRBV6-1 and TRBJ1-6, with D maybe TRBD1 (6 bases). Germline CDR1 MNHNS, CDR2 SASEGT. The V end was cut by 7 bases, the J end by 8 bases, with 15 bases between. There are 14 residues in the CDR3. This CDR3 reads CASKSGVGDSPLHF. The CDR3 coding sequence is TGTGCCAGCAAATCAGGGGTCGGTGATTCACCCCTCCACTTT.

In the case of this clonotype: Just one base apart from a much larger clone, this may be a read error. The CDR3 end shows no conserved phenylalanine or tryptophan, and so a read error is likely. The genes are TRBV6-5 and TRBJ2-1; possible D gene TRBD2, 5 bases. The germline gives CDR1 MNHEY, CDR2 SVGAGI. This CDR3 has 12 amino acids. Trimming left V 8 bases short and J 1 base short, with 6 bases between. CDR3: CASGRSYNEQFL. In nucleotides, the CDR3 is TGTGCCAGCGGGAGATCCTACAATGAGCAGTTCCTC.

J is TRBJ2-4 and V is TRBV9; 13 bases map to TRBD2. Germline V gene sequence: CDR1 SGDLS, CDR2 YYNGEE. J lost 7 bases, V lost 0 bases, and 13 bases had no gene match. CDR3 length: 19 residues. CDR3 residues: CASSVGGERGLAGRNIQYF. As DNA, the CDR3 is TGTGCCAGCAGCGTAGGAGGGGAGAGGGGACTAGCGGGACGCAACATTCAGTACTTC.

The V and J genes are TRBV28 and TRBJ2-7, with 8 nucleotides matching TRBD1. This CDR3 has 15 residues. The V and J ends lost 9 bases and 1 base, in that order; junction bases with no gene match: 11. Germline V CDR1 and CDR2: MDHEN, SYDVKM. CDR3 amino acids: CASGTGALLSYEQYF. CDR3 DNA sequence: TGTGCCAGTGGGACAGGAGCCCTCTTATCCTACGAGCAGTACTTC.

This clonotype was observed a few times. CDR3 coding DNA: TGCGCCAGCAGCGATCGGACAGGGGGCTATGGCTACACCTTC. Its translation is CASSDRTGGYGYTF. V is TRBV5-1 and J is TRBJ1-2; 10 nucleotides match TRBD1. Germline trimming cut 4 bases from V and 4 bases from J; bases unmatched to any gene: 4. This CDR3 comprises 14 residues. CDR1 SGHRS and CDR2 YFSETQ come from the germline V gene.

The chain has TRBV7-3 and TRBJ1-1; 7 nucleotides align to TRBD1. Losses at the gene ends were 5 bases for V and 1 base for J; bases not matched to a gene: 7. The CDR3 length is 15 residues. Germline V gene data show CDR1 as SGHTA and CDR2 as FQGTGA. The CDR3 region is CASSPTGPPNTEAFF. CDR3 DNA sequence: TGTGCCAGCAGCCCGACAGGGCCCCCGAACACTGAAGCTTTCTTT. The full variable domain, with the rest looked up from reference TRBV7-3 and TRBJ1-1, is GAGVSQTPSNKVTEKGKYVELRCDPISGHTALYWYRQSLGQGPEFLIYFQGTGAADDSGLPNDRFFAVRPEGSVSTLKIQRTERGDSAVYLCASSPTGPPNTEAFFGQGTRLTVV.